This entry features one T cell receptor (beta chain) sequence. The record originates from a study of blood T cells in healthy people across ages. About the research overall: Template switching picked up about one barcoded beta molecule for each two T cells.

A second roughly 7 to 12 cycle PCR used barcoded and J-beta primers. TCRdb reprocessed the 5' RACE reads via MiXCR and lists one record per CDR3 protein. The data contain around 1,000,000 distinct CDR3 sequences, about 25% of them singletons. The ends lost 4 bases at V and 6 bases at J; junction bases unmatched: 1. There are 14 residues in the CDR3. The V gene's germline CDR1 is MRHNA and CDR2 SNTAGT. These data also featured in a second study, about T cells of mothers and their children. From that report: Researchers put all of the extracted RNA into cDNA synthesis, using around 1.5 ug per 15 ul. Pairs that are related and pairs that are unrelated have TCR recombination output shaped similarly by thymic selection. Related mother-child pairs shared slightly more overlap than unrelated pairs, but the difference was non-significant.

The chain joins TRBV6-4 to TRBJ2-1; 12 nucleotides match TRBD2. This TCR was recovered from a girl aged 2 to 10 in good health. Sample: blood. CDR3 loop: CASSGLAGANEQFF. CDR3 DNA sequence: TGTGCCAGCAGTGGACTAGCGGGAGCCAATGAGCAGTTCTTC.